Below, 10 T cell receptor beta chains from the same sample are listed, as sequenced in a study of cytomegalovirus exposure and HLA in healthy donors. PCR was performed using 60 Vbeta and 13 Jbeta primers. Assay used: immunoSEQ multiplex PCR; TCRdb lists only in-frame clones, some missing. The data hold over 150,000 clones, with over 65% observed a single time. The sample consisted of PBMCs. The receptors shown here come from a woman between 40 and 50 years old in good health and CMV-seropositive.

A single count supports this clone. The rearrangement links TRBV28 to TRBJ1-3, with D uncertain. The V end lost 1 base, the J end lost 2 bases, and 9 bases lay between the germline ends. The CDR3 covers 15 residues. Germline CDR1 MDHEN, CDR2 SYDVKM. CDR3 nucleotide sequence: TGTGCCAGCAGTTTATTCGGGGTTCCTGGAAACACCATATATTTT. Its translation is CASSLFGVPGNTIYF.

The gene calls are TRBV5-6 and TRBJ1-5; the match to TRBD1 covers 7 bases. Germline-derived CDR1 and CDR2 are SGHDT and YYEEEE. The CDR3 contains 14 residues. With 0 bases clipped from V and 6 bases from J, the junction kept 3 bases outside the gene matches. CDR3 sequence reads: CASSLGTGFQPQHF. In nucleotides, the CDR3 is TGTGCCAGCAGCTTGGGGACAGGCTTTCAGCCCCAGCATTTT.

There are a few counts of this clone. This chain links TRBV4-3 with TRBJ2-2; D might be TRBD1 (6 bases). Germline loops: CDR1 LGHNA, CDR2 YSLEER. The V and J ends lost 3 bases and 6 bases respectively, with 14 bases between them. This CDR3 is built from 15 residues. CDR3 nucleotide sequence: TGCGCCAGCAGCCAGGGTCACAGGGTCGCCGGGGAGCTGTTTTTT. Its protein product is CASSQGHRVAGELFF.

This sequence joins TRBV5-1 and TRBJ2-1, with 8 bases lining up with TRBD2. J lost 4 bases, V lost 0 bases, and 6 bases had no gene match. Germline CDR1 is SGHRS and CDR2 is YFSETQ. The CDR3 sequence is 16 residues long. The CDR3, as DNA: TGCGCCAGCAGCTTGGTTGTTAGCGGGGTATACAATGAGCAGTTCTTC. Its protein is CASSLVVSGVYNEQFF.

The CDR3 sequence is CASSTSSGRALGTDTQYF. CDR3 bases: TGTGCCAGCAGTACCTCTAGCGGGAGGGCCCTCGGCACAGATACGCAGTATTTT. The chain is built from TRBV28 and TRBJ2-3; 12 bases map to TRBD2. In germline, CDR1 is MDHEN, CDR2 SYDVKM. Losses at the gene ends were 5 bases for V and 1 base for J; bases not matched to a gene: 10. The CDR3 spans 18 residues. Using reference TRBV28 and TRBJ2-3 for the parts outside the CDR3, the full variable domain is DVKVTQSSRYLVKRTGEKVFLECVQDMDHENMFWYRQDPGLGLRLIYFSYDVKMKEKGDIPEGYSVSREKKERFSLILESASTNQTSMYLCASSTSSGRALGTDTQYFGPGTRLTVL.

The J gene is TRBJ1-6, the V gene TRBV4-2, with unresolved D. Trimming pared 4 bases from V and 9 bases from J, leaving 7 bases between. The CDR3 runs 12 residues. The germline CDR1 and CDR2 sequences are LGHNA and YNFKEQ. The CDR3 sequence: CASSPSGSPLHF. In DNA, the CDR3 is TGTGCCAGCAGCCCCTCAGGTTCACCCCTCCACTTT.

A few counts support this clone. The CDR3 nucleotides are TGTGCCAGCCAACCTACCGGGACACCAAGAGGGGAGCAGTTCTTC. Its translation is CASQPTGTPRGEQFF. The chain is built from TRBV18 and TRBJ2-1; perhaps TRBD1 as D (6 bases). Germline lookup yields CDR1 KGHSH and CDR2 LQKENI. The CDR3 covers 15 residues. V lost 8 bases to trimming and J lost 10 bases, with 24 bases between them.

The chain couples TRBV19 to TRBJ2-1; D is perhaps TRBD2 (6 bases). V lost 9 bases, J lost 0 bases, and 18 bases lay in between. The CDR3 is 16 amino acids. CDR1 is LNHDA, CDR2 SQIVND, per germline (reference sequence). CDR3 DNA: TGTGCCAGCAGAGGCGAGGGGAGGAGCTCCTACAATGAGCAGTTCTTC. Its translation: CASRGEGRSSYNEQFF.

The V call is TRBV7-2, the J call TRBJ2-7, with 10 bases that match TRBD2. CDR1 SGHTA and CDR2 FQGNSA come from the germline V gene. The trim removed 1 base at V and 4 bases at J, leaving 4 bases unmatched. The CDR3 has 15 amino acids. In DNA form, the CDR3 reads TGTGCCAGCAGCTTAGTGCTAGCGGGAGTGTACGAGCAGTACTTC. Residues: CASSLVLAGVYEQYF.

Only a few counts were recorded for this clone. This chain connects TRBV6-1 to TRBJ1-6, with TRBD1 matching 7 bases. This CDR3 spans 14 amino acids. The junction had 5 bases not matched to a gene; V was cut back by 5 bases and J by 7 bases. CDR1 and CDR2 (germline): MNHNS, SASEGT. CDR3: CASSRQGNNSPLHF. CDR3 nucleotides: TGTGCCAGCAGTCGACAGGGCAACAATTCACCCCTCCACTTT.